These 25 T cell receptor beta chains share one sample of origin, sequenced in a study of T cell repertoires in cytomegalovirus infection. TCRdb reprocessed the reads via MiXCR and lists one record per CDR3 protein. The data contain hundreds of thousands of distinct CDR3 sequences, 20% to 30% of them singletons. Sequenced input: CD8+ T cells from PBMCs. The receptors were gathered from a human donor in good health (CMV status not recorded). Some clones in this sample may be carry-over from other donors' samples.

The chain recombines TRBV6-1 with TRBJ1-1, with D perhaps TRBD1 (6 bases). Trimming stripped 7 bases from V and 9 bases from J, with 9 bases between. Germline CDR1 reads MNHNS; CDR2 reads SASEGT. The CDR3 is made up of 10 amino acids. Written as DNA, the CDR3 is TGTGCCAGCATTGGACAGAAAGCTTTCTTT. This encodes CASIGQKAFF.

This clonotype appeared a few times. The chain is built from TRBV15 and TRBJ1-2, with D uncertain. Germline V gene sequence: CDR1 LNHNV, CDR2 YYDKDF (reference sequence). V lost 0 bases and J 5 bases, leaving 7 bases between the germline ends. The CDR3 runs to 13 residues. Here the CDR3 DNA reads TGTGCCACCAGCAGAGATACAGATTATGGCTACACCTTC. It specifies CATSRDTDYGYTF. Full variable domain (outside the CDR3, taken from reference TRBV15 and TRBJ1-2): DAMVIQNPRYQVTQFGKPVTLSCSQTLNHNVMYWYQQKSSQAPKLLFHYYDKDFNNEADTPDNFQSRRPNTSFCFLDIRSPGLGDTAMYLCATSRDTDYGYTFGSGTRLTVV.

Ten or more counts support this clonotype. The gene calls are TRBV15 and TRBJ1-1, with unresolved D. V was cut by 3 bases and J by 6 bases, with 14 bases left in between. The CDR3 runs 14 residues. CDR1 and CDR2 (germline): LNHNV, YYDKDF (reference sequence). CDR3 protein: CATSRTSLRAEAFF. The CDR3 DNA reads as TGTGCCACCAGCAGGACGAGCCTGAGGGCTGAAGCTTTCTTT.

As concerns this clonotype: A read error may explain this, as a much larger clone is one base away. V usage is TRBV28 and J usage is TRBJ2-2; D is unclear. Germline-derived CDR1 and CDR2 are MDHEN and SYDVKM. This CDR3 has 12 amino acids. V gave up 8 bases and J gave up 1 base, with 5 bases separating them. This CDR3 is CASEGNTGELFF. The CDR3 DNA follows: TGTGCCAGCGAAGGGAACACCGGGGAGCTGTTTTTT.

V is TRBV28 and J is TRBJ2-6; D not certain. Trimming shortened V by 2 bases and J by 2 bases, and 19 bases separated the two germline ends. There are 19 residues in the CDR3. Germline values: CDR1 MDHEN, CDR2 SYDVKM. CDR3: CASSLIGRTPVAGANVLTF. The CDR3 region has the DNA TGTGCCAGCAGTTTAATTGGCAGGACCCCTGTGGCTGGGGCCAACGTCCTGACTTTC.

This clonotype was counted at least ten times. V is TRBV28 and J is TRBJ1-3; 8 positions agree with TRBD1. V was pared by 10 bases and J by 0 bases, with 8 bases of the junction left unmatched. CDR1 and CDR2 from the germline V gene are MDHEN and SYDVKM. There are 15 residues in the CDR3. The CDR3 coding sequence is TGTGCCATACTAAGCAGGGGGCACTCTGGAAACACCATATATTTT. It translates to CAILSRGHSGNTIYF.

This clonotype was seen only a few times. The chain recombines TRBV10-2 with TRBJ1-1; 8 positions agree with TRBD1. V dropped 3 bases and J dropped 4; count of bases not matched to a gene: 7. Germline CDR1 and CDR2: WSHSY and SAAADI. This CDR3 is built from 15 residues. This CDR3 reads CASSDWTGKSTEAFF. The CDR3 DNA sequence: TGCGCCAGCAGTGACTGGACAGGGAAATCCACTGAAGCTTTCTTT.

This clonotype was seen a handful of times. The rearrangement links TRBV20-1 to TRBJ2-3, with 8 bases that match TRBD2. This CDR3 has 16 amino acids. The V segment lost 7 bases and the J segment 4 bases; nucleotides outside the gene matches: 16. From germline, CDR1 is DFQATT and CDR2 SNEGSKA (reference sequence). Here the CDR3 reads CSGGGPGGVAADTQYF. CDR3 DNA sequence: TGCAGTGGAGGGGGGCCCGGGGGGGTAGCGGCAGATACGCAGTATTTT.

This chain connects TRBV4-2 to TRBJ2-1, with D uncertain. Per the germline V gene, CDR1 is LGHNA and CDR2 is YNFKEQ. V shed 3 bases and J shed 5 bases, with 20 bases lying between them. This CDR3 has 17 amino acids. CDR3 nucleotide sequence: TGTGCCAGCAGCCAGGGGAAACCTGTAGCTCCTGACAATGAGCAGTTCTTC. Translated, it gives CASSQGKPVAPDNEQFF.

This clonotype was counted only a few times. The chain is built from TRBV5-6 and TRBJ1-1, with 8 positions matching TRBD1. The CDR3 extends over 15 amino acids. J was trimmed by 6 bases and V by 3 bases; bases with no gene match: 10. Germline assignment: CDR1 SGHDT and CDR2 YYEEEE. The CDR3 coding sequence is TGTGCCAGCAGCTCTCCCCAGGACAGGGAGGCTGAAGCTTTCTTT. Protein: CASSSPQDREAEAFF.

A word on this clonotype: The CDR3 does not close with the conserved phenylalanine or tryptophan, likely indicating a read error. V and J are TRBV11-2 and TRBJ2-3; D uncertain. Trimming shortened V by 1 base and J by 0 bases, and 8 bases separated the two germline ends. Per the germline V gene, CDR1 is SGHAT and CDR2 is FQNNGV. The CDR3 runs 15 residues. This chain's CDR3 is CASSLGWGSTDTQYS. Here the CDR3 DNA reads TGTGCCAGCAGCTTAGGGTGGGGTAGCACAGATACGCAGTATTCT.

This clonotype has a count of ten or more. The chain carries TRBV7-8 and TRBJ2-7; D may be TRBD1 (6 bases). The germline V gene has CDR1 SGHVS and CDR2 FQNEAQ. The CDR3 has 13 residues. V was cut by 5 bases and J by 7 bases, with 15 bases left in between. CDR3 residues: CASSPTGFEEQYV. In DNA, the CDR3 is TGTGCCAGCAGCCCTACAGGGTTTGAGGAGCAGTACGTC.

This clonotype came up many times. The chain uses TRBV7-2 and TRBJ2-1; D is ambiguous. V lost 7 bases, J lost 2 bases, and 18 bases lay in between. CDR1 is SGHTA and CDR2 is FQGNSA in the germline V gene. This CDR3 contains 16 residues. CDR3 amino acids: CASTLRLHQPYNEQFF. DNA of the CDR3: TGTGCCAGCACCCTTCGACTCCATCAACCCTACAATGAGCAGTTCTTC.

The V and J genes are TRBV6-2 or TRBV6-3 and TRBJ2-1, with D maybe TRBD2 (6 bases). CDR3 length: 16 amino acids. Germline assignment: CDR1 MNHEY and CDR2 SVGEGT. V was pared by 0 bases and J by 7 bases, with 16 bases between. The CDR3 here is CASSYSREAGWNEQFF. The CDR3 DNA is TGTGCCAGCAGTTACTCCAGGGAGGCAGGTTGGAATGAGCAGTTCTTC.

This chain uses TRBV28 with TRBJ2-3; TRBD2 aligns across 7 bases. Germline CDR1 and CDR2: MDHEN and SYDVKM. CDR3 length: 14 residues. The J segment lost 1 base and the V segment lost 11 bases, leaving 9 bases of the junction unmatched. CDR3 sequence (DNA): TGTGCCGGCACAAGCGGGGACGGCACAGATACGCAGTATTTT. This gives the protein CAGTSGDGTDTQYF.

The rearrangement joins TRBV29-1 to TRBJ1-2; D is unresolved. This CDR3 is built from 13 residues. Germline loops: CDR1 SQVTM, CDR2 ANQGSEA. The germline V and J ends were trimmed by 6 bases and 1 base, with 12 bases remaining between them. CDR3 DNA sequence: TGCAGCGTAATACAATTCGGTAACTATGGCTACACCTTC. Protein product: CSVIQFGNYGYTF.

This clonotype came up a few times. J is TRBJ1-1 and V is TRBV6-2 or TRBV6-3; the match to TRBD1 covers 7 bases. V was pared by 0 bases and J by 7 bases, with 14 bases of the junction left unmatched. Germline CDR1 is MNHEY and CDR2 is SVGEGT. The CDR3 has 17 residues. CDR3 in amino acids: CASSYSNAGTASIEAFF. The CDR3 nucleotides read TGTGCCAGCAGTTACTCGAACGCCGGGACAGCCAGCATTGAAGCTTTCTTT.

This clonotype was seen only a few times. This chain links TRBV29-1 with TRBJ1-2, with no clear D. This CDR3 has 14 residues. CDR1 and CDR2 from the germline V gene are SQVTM and ANQGSEA. V was cut by 7 bases and J by 3 bases, with 18 bases left in between. As DNA, the CDR3 is TGCAGCGCTGGGATAGAAGGCGGGTACTATGGCTACACCTTC. This sequence encodes CSAGIEGGYYGYTF.

This clonotype turned up a few times. This chain joins TRBV7-8 and TRBJ1-5; D gene uncertain. The CDR3 extends over 17 amino acids. With 4 bases removed from V and 2 bases from J, the gap between germline ends came to 18 bases. Germline CDR1 SGHVS, CDR2 FQNEAQ. The CDR3 DNA reads TGTGCCAGCAGCTACACGGACCTTATCGGGGGCAATCAGCCCCAGCATTTT. It translates to CASSYTDLIGGNQPQHF.

This clonotype has only a few counts. The chain combines TRBV23-1 with TRBJ2-5; D remains ambiguous. TRBV23-1 is recorded as an ORF, its role being uncertain. The CDR3 runs to 15 residues. The germline V and J ends were trimmed by 0 bases and 0 bases, with 8 bases remaining between them. The CDR3 nucleotides are TGCGCCAGCAGTCAATCGGGCACCTACCAAGAGACCCAGTACTTC. Amino acid sequence: CASSQSGTYQETQYF.

The V gene is TRBV7-8, the J gene TRBJ2-1; 11 nucleotides line up with TRBD2. This CDR3 is built from 17 residues. Trimming took 1 base from V and 7 from J; bases not matched to a gene: 9. Germline values: CDR1 SGHVS, CDR2 FQNEAQ. The CDR3 is CASSLGVAGGPMNEQFF. The DNA for the CDR3 is TGTGCCAGCAGCTTAGGAGTAGCGGGGGGGCCGATGAATGAGCAGTTCTTC.

This clonotype was detected many times. The CDR3 spells CASSYTITENEQFF. As DNA, the CDR3 is TGTGCCAGCAGTTACACCATCACAGAAAATGAGCAGTTCTTC. The chain employs TRBV6-6 and TRBJ2-1, with D uncertain. CDR1 and CDR2 (germline): MNHNY, SVGAGI (reference sequence). The V and J ends lost 2 bases and 7 bases respectively, with 12 bases between them. CDR3 size: 14 residues.

This clonotype was seen only a few times. The V and J genes are TRBV7-9 and TRBJ2-5; unclear D gene. The CDR3 is 13 amino acids. Trimming pared 5 bases from V and 3 bases from J, leaving 10 bases between. Germline lookup yields CDR1 SEHNR and CDR2 FQNEAQ (reference sequence). DNA for the CDR3: TGTGCCAGCAGCATAGGACGGGAAGAGACCCAGTACTTC. Protein: CASSIGREETQYF.

The gene calls are TRBV14 and TRBJ2-7; 9 bases line up with TRBD2. This CDR3 has 16 amino acids. CDR1 is SGHDN and CDR2 is FVKESK in the germline V gene. This CDR3 reads CTSSQGPSGNPYEQYV. As DNA, the CDR3 is TGTACCAGCAGCCAAGGCCCTAGCGGGAACCCCTACGAGCAGTACGTC.

This rearrangement joins TRBV7-9 to TRBJ2-1; the match to TRBD2 covers 11 bases. The CDR3 extends over 17 amino acids. Germline V gene lookup returns CDR1 SEHNR and CDR2 FQNEAQ (reference sequence). Trimming removed 4 bases from V and 1 base from J; junction bases left unmatched: 6. The CDR3 DNA sequence: TGTGCCAGCAGCTCTAGCGGGGGGTTAGAGTCCTACAATGAGCAGTTCTTC. Translated: CASSSSGGLESYNEQFF.